The next 8 T cell receptor beta chains were all read from a single sample in a study of Graves' ophthalmopathy and Graves' hyperthyroidism. Beta-chain TCR CDR3 regions were amplified from RNA transcripts. First-round RT-PCR used HTBI primers; second-round multiplex PCR followed. TCRdb re-called the multiplex PCR reads with MiXCR, one entry per CDR3 protein. The table has around 470,000 distinct CDR3 sequences, 14% seen once; the top ten hold more than 8.5%. What was sequenced was blood. All receptors derive from a woman in her 30s with Graves' ophthalmopathy.

This clonotype was seen a handful of times. The chain links TRBV7-9 to TRBJ2-2; 7 nucleotides align to TRBD2. J gave up 3 bases and V 8 bases, and 6 bases lay outside the gene matches. Germline-derived CDR1 and CDR2 are SEHNR and FQNEAQ (reference sequence). The CDR3 has 14 amino acids. The CDR3 here is CASRRGVDTGELFF. Here the CDR3 DNA reads TGTGCCAGCCGCCGGGGGGTTGACACCGGGGAGCTGTTTTTT.

This clonotype came up many times. The gene calls are TRBV2 and TRBJ2-5; D uncertain. CDR1 and CDR2 (germline): SNHLY, FYNNEI. V shed 7 bases and J shed 5 bases, with 11 bases lying between them. CDR3 length: 12 residues. The CDR3 is CASKHVWETQYF. Written as DNA, the CDR3 is TGTGCCAGCAAACATGTATGGGAGACCCAGTACTTC.

This clonotype was seen repeatedly, ten times or more. V is TRBV29-1 and J is TRBJ1-1; D perhaps matches TRBD1 (6 bases). V was clipped by 7 bases and J by 6 bases, with 21 bases between them. CDR1 and CDR2 (germline): SQVTM, ANQGSEA. The length of the CDR3 is 14 residues. CDR3 residues: CSAVQGQWAPEAFF. For the CDR3, the DNA is TGCAGCGCCGTACAGGGCCAATGGGCCCCTGAAGCTTTCTTT.

This clonotype was counted ten times or more. The chain is built from TRBV11-2 and TRBJ2-5; 9 bases are shared with TRBD1. Losses at the gene ends were 5 bases for V and 4 bases for J; bases not matched to a gene: 17. Looked up from germline, CDR1 is SGHAT and CDR2 is FQNNGV. The CDR3 sequence is 18 residues long. The DNA of the CDR3 is TGTGCCAGCAGCCGAATGGGGTACTCGGGACAGGGAAGAGAGACCCAGTACTTC. This gives the protein CASSRMGYSGQGRETQYF.

The rearrangement links TRBV3-1 to TRBJ2-3; the D is unclear. V lost 4 bases and J 3 bases, leaving 8 bases between the germline ends. The CDR3 is 13 residues long. Per the germline V gene, CDR1 is LGHDT and CDR2 is YNNKEL (reference sequence). In DNA form, the CDR3 reads TGTGCCAGCAGCCCGTCCCAAACAGATACGCAGTATTTT. It is translated as CASSPSQTDTQYF.

This clonotype has a count of ten or more. This chain uses TRBV18 with TRBJ2-5, with D possibly called TRBD1 or TRBD2 (6 bases each). The CDR3 has 15 residues. V shed 3 bases and J shed 1 base, with 12 bases lying between them. The germline CDR1 and CDR2 sequences are KGHSH and LQKENI. The CDR3 DNA reads as TGTGCCAGCTCACCCCTCGGGGGCGCCCAAGAGACCCAGTACTTC. As protein: CASSPLGGAQETQYF.

This clonotype showed up just a few times. The chain is built from TRBV6-1 and TRBJ2-1, with a tentative D call TRBD2 (6 bases). Germline CDR1 reads MNHNS; CDR2 reads SASEGT. The germline V and J ends were trimmed by 5 bases and 3 bases, with 14 bases remaining between them. There are 15 residues in the CDR3. In nucleotides, the CDR3 is TGTGCCAGCAGTCAGTTAGCGGACCTCTACAATGAGCAGTTCTTC. Its protein is CASSQLADLYNEQFF.

This clonotype has at least ten counts. The chain is built from TRBV28 and TRBJ1-2; 7 nucleotides align to TRBD1. Germline CDR1 is MDHEN and CDR2 is SYDVKM. With 5 bases clipped from V and 4 bases from J, the junction kept 7 bases outside the gene matches. This CDR3 is built from 14 residues. The DNA of the CDR3 is TGTGCCAGCAGTCCGCAGGGGGTCGGCTATGGCTACACCTTC. Its translation: CASSPQGVGYGYTF.